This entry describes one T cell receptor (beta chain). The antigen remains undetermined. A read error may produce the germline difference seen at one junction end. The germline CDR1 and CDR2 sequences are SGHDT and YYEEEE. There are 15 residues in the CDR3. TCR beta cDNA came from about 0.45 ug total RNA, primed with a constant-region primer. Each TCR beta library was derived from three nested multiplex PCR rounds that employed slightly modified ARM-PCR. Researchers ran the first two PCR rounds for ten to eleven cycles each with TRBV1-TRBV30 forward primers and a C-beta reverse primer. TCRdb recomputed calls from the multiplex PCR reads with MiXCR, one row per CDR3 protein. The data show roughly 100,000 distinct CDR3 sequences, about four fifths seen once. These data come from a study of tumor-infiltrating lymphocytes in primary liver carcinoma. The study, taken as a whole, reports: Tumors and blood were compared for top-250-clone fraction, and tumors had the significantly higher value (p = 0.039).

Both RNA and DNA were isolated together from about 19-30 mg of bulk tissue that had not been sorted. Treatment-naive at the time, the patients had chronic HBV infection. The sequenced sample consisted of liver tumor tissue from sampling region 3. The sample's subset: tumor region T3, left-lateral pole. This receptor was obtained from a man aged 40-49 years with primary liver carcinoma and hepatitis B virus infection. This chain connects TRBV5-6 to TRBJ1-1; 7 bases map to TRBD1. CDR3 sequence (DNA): TGTGCCAGTAGCCCAGGGGGTAAAGTGAACATTGAAGCTTTCTTC. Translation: CASSPGGKVNIEAFF. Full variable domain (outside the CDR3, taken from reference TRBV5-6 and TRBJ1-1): DAGVTQSPTHLIKTRGQQVTLRCSPKSGHDTVSWYQQALGQGPQFIFQYYEEEERQRGNFPDRFSGHQFPNYSSELNVNALLLGDSALYLCASSPGGKVNIEAFFGQGTRLTVV.